A selection of T cell receptor beta chains follows, all from one sample in a study of sequential checkpoint blockade in melanoma. The assay was immunoSEQ multiplex PCR, and TCRdb's table has in-frame clones only and misses some. The sample includes tens of thousands of clones, roughly 91% of them seen just once. Sequencing was performed on CD8+ T cells sorted from blood (inferred from file names), taken from a patient given nivolumab and ipilimumab in sequence. These receptors came from a human donor with melanoma. Each CDR3 is given without its conserved first and last residue. Part of the rows lack a size; the others show once, few, many or a class for expanded clones.

TRBV9	-	TRBJ1-5	ASSAEGNSNQPQH
TRBV27	-	-	ASSLSQGLYEQY
TRBV15	-	TRBJ2-1	ATSGTGGLNEQF
TRBV4-1	-	TRBJ2-7	ASSQEPGSYEQY
TRBV6-5	-	TRBJ1-5	ASSYGQYNQPQH
TRBV25-1	-	TRBJ2-1	ASSDSGTYNEQF
TRBV7-6	-	TRBJ1-4	ASSFGTGGEKLF
TRBV6-5	-	TRBJ2-2	ASSSWTSGSWKELF
TRBV13	-	TRBJ2-2	ASSFRTSGSFVSPF
TRBV27	-	TRBJ1-1	ASSLLRGHTEAF
TRBV7-8	-	TRBJ1-2	ASSLATGSDYGYT
TRBV29-1	-	TRBJ2-1	SMGRASSWEQF
TRBV18	once	TRBJ2-1	ASSLSPGGVLDEQF
TRBV7-8	-	TRBJ1-5	ASSPRDRSGEPQH
TRBV7-6	-	TRBJ2-5	ASSLIEAGVQETQY
TRBV2	-	TRBJ2-7	ASSLTGTGTYEQY
TRBV19	-	TRBJ2-1	ASSMDGTSYNEQF
TRBV30	-	TRBJ2-2	AWSFLAGTGELF
TRBV19	-	TRBJ1-2	ASSFLDAGGQGRDGYT
TRBV19	once	TRBJ2-1	ASSIGQDFYNEQF
TRBV27	-	TRBJ2-5	ASSLMQTRQETQY
TRBV2	-	TRBJ2-7	ASSCRAVSYEQY
TRBV19	-	TRBJ1-1	ASSISGGYTEAF
TRBV4-3	few	TRBJ1-3	ASSQEGGGFGNTIY
TRBV7-8	-	TRBJ2-6	ASSHRPNRAGANVLT
TRBV6-6	-	TRBJ1-2	ASSYRTAVTYGYT
TRBV27	-	TRBJ2-4	ASSPATGWAKNIQY
TRBV2	-	TRBJ2-3	ATKAGSGPDTQY
TRBV29-1	-	TRBJ2-1	SVESLGGDSYNEQF
TRBV4-2	-	TRBJ2-4	ASSPQVGGKDIQY
TRBV9	once	-	ASSGGGGAVYEQY
TRBV28	-	TRBJ2-7	ASSFLADYYEQY
TRBV5-8	-	TRBJ1-5	ASSSWGVGFNQPQH
TRBV15	-	TRBJ2-1	ATSRDLGLATYNEQF
TRBV4-3	-	TRBJ2-3	ASSQDFGSGAYGDTQY
TRBV9	-	TRBJ1-2	ASSVGQTTNYGYT
TRBV11-2	-	TRBJ2-3	ASSIIREVADTQY